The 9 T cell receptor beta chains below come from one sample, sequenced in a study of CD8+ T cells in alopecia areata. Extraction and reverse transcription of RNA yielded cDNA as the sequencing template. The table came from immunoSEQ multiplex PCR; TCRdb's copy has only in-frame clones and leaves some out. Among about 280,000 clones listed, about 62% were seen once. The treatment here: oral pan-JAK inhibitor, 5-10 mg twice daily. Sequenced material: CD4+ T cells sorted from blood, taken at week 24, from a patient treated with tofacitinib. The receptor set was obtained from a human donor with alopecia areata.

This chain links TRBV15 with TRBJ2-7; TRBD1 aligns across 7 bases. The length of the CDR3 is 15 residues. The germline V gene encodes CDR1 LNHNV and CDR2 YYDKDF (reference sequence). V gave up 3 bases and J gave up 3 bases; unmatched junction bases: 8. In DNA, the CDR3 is TGTGCCACCAGCAGCCCCAGGGGACAGAGCTACGAGCAGTACTTC. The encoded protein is CATSSPRGQSYEQYF.

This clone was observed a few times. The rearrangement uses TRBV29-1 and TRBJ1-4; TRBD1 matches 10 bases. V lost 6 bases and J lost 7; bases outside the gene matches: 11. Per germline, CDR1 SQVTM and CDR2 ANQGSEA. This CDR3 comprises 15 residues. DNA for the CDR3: TGCAGCGTGGGCCCTCCGGGACAGGGGACTGAAAAACTGTTTTTT. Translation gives CSVGPPGQGTEKLFF.

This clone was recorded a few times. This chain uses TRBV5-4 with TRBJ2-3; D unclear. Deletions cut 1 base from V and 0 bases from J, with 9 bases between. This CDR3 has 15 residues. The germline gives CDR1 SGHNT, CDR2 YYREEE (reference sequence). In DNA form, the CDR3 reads TGTGCCAGCAGCTTGAGACTGGCTAGCACAGATACGCAGTATTTT. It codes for CASSLRLASTDTQYF.

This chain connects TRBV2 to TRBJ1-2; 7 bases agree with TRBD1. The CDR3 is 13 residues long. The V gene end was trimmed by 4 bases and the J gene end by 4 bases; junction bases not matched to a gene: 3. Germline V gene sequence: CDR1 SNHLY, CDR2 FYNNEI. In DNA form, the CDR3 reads TGTGCCAGCAGTGGGGACAGCTCCTATGGCTACACCTTC. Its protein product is CASSGDSSYGYTF.

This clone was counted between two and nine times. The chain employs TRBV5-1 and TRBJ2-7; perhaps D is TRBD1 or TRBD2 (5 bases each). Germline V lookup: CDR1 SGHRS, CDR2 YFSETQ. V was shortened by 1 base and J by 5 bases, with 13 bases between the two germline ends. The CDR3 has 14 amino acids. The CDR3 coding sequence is TGCGCCAGCAGCTTGCCCGGGGCAAGACACGAGCAGTACTTC. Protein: CASSLPGARHEQYF.

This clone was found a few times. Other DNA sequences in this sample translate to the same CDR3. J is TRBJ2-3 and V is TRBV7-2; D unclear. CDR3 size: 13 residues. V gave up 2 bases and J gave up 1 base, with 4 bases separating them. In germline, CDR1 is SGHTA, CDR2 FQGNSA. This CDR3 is CASSLLGTDTQYF. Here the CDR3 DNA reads TGTGCCAGCAGCTTATTGGGCACAGATACGCAGTATTTT.

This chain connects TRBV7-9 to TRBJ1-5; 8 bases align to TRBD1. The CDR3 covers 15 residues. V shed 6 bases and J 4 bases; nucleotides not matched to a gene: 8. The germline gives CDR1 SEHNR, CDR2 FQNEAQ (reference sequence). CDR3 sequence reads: CASSPVGDRNQPQHF. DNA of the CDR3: TGTGCCAGCAGTCCTGTTGGGGACAGGAATCAGCCCCAGCATTTT.

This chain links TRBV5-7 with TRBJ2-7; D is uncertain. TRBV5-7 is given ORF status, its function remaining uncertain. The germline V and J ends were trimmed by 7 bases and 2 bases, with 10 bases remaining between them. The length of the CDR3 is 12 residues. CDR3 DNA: TGTGCCAGCCCGTACTCTGCCTACGAGCAGTACTTC. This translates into CASPYSAYEQYF.

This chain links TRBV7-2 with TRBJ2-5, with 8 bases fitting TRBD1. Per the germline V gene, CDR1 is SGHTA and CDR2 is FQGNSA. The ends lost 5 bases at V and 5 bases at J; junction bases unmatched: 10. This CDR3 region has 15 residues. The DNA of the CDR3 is TGTGCCAGCAGCCCAACCGGGACAGGTTTGGAGACCCAGTACTTC. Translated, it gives CASSPTGTGLETQYF.